The sequence of this T cell receptor (beta chain) was determined in a study of shared clonotypes between healthy human individuals. Turning to this clone: Its antigen remains unidentified.

The CDR3 runs 15 residues. J lost 0 bases, V lost 9 bases, and 11 bases had no gene match. Germline V gene lookup returns CDR1 MDHEN and CDR2 SYDVKM. Original processing notes: ImmunoSEQ supplied junction-only sequences lacking quality scores, so filtering was different. The table came from immunoSEQ multiplex PCR; TCRdb's copy has only in-frame clones and leaves some out. V, J and clone size derive from that table, while D and trimming were established from the DNA sequence. Here the sample spans a few hundred thousand clones, around 95% being singletons. The study's findings and limits: What rarefaction showed was incomplete sorted-subset sequencing despite large depth. On the whole, naive subsets had larger estimated richness than memory subsets had. The study found approximately 5% of naive CD4 clonotypes shared across four donors.

It was CD45RO-negative cells, positively selected for CCR7, that made up naive CD8 cells, with terminally differentiated effector memory CD45RA+ cells excluded. The source material was naive CD8+ T cells sorted from blood. The receptor was isolated from a woman aged 25-40 years in good health. The chain uses TRBV28 and TRBJ2-7; the match to TRBD2 covers 7 bases. In DNA form, the CDR3 reads TGTGCCAGTTTCCCTCCCGGGGGGTTCTCCTACGAGCAGTACTTC. Encoded protein: CASFPPGGFSYEQYF.